Detailed here is one TCR beta chain. Up to about 2 ug genomic DNA was used for TCRB CDR3 amplification. Only in-frame clones appear in the TCRdb table, and some are missing; sequencing was by immunoSEQ multiplex PCR. The sample consists of some 87,000 clones, approximately 81% of them appearing once. Germline V gene lookup returns CDR1 MNHNY and CDR2 SVGAGI (reference sequence). V lost 4 bases to trimming and J lost 4 bases; unmatched junction nucleotides: 6. There are 15 residues in the CDR3. The data derive from a study of glioma-infiltrating T cells after dendritic cell vaccination. Study-wide background: Autologous tumor lysate-pulsed dendritic cell vaccination was given between about 2002 and 2013.

The V gene is TRBV6-6, the J gene TRBJ2-3, with TRBD1 matching over 9 bases. The source is a human donor with glioblastoma. The sequencing used blood, collected before dendritic cell vaccination. CDR3 sequence reads: CASSSPGQGSDTQYF. CDR3 sequence (DNA): TGTGCCAGCAGTTCCCCGGGACAGGGTTCAGATACGCAGTATTTT.